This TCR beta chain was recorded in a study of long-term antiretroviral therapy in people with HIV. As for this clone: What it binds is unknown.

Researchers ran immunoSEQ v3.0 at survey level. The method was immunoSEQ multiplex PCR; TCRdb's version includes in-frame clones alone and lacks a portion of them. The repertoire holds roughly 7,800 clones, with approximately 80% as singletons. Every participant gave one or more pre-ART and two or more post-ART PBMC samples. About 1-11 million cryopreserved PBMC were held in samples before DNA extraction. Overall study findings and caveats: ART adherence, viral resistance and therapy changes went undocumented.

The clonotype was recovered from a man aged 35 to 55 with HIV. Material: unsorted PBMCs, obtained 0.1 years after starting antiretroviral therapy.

Here the CDR3 DNA reads TGTGCCACCAGCAGGGAGGGGTCGCGAAACACCATATATTTT. Translating gives CATSREGSRNTIYF. The gene calls are TRBV15 and TRBJ1-3, with D possibly TRBD1 on 5 matching bases. This CDR3 has 14 amino acids. Germline CDR1 reads LNHNV; CDR2 reads YYDKDF (reference sequence). Trimming stripped 3 bases from V and 5 bases from J, with 11 bases between.